This TCR beta chain appears in the sequencing data of a study of technical replicates of blood from several donors. Trimming pared 6 bases from V and 0 bases from J, leaving 15 bases between. Germline CDR1 LNHDA, CDR2 SQIVND (reference sequence). The CDR3 is 16 residues long. Produced via immunoSEQ multiplex PCR; TCRdb's table is partial and in-frame only. The sample has 59,000 or so clones, 80% to 95% seen once. The clonotype was recovered from a human donor in good health. Some clones in this sample may be carry-over from other donors' samples. The chain uses TRBV19 and TRBJ1-5; tentatively, D is TRBD1 (6 bases). The material sequenced was PBMCs. For the CDR3, the DNA is TGTGCCAGTAGCAGGCGGACAGTGAATAGCAATCAGCCCCAGCATTTT. Its protein product is CASSRRTVNSNQPQHF.